This record looks at one T cell receptor beta chain sequence and its context. This record comes from a study of blood T cell repertoires in COVID-19. The CDR3 is made up of 14 amino acids. Trimming took 4 bases from V and 0 from J, leaving 8 bases between them. Germline CDR1 and CDR2: SGHRS and YFSETQ. Sequencing used immunoSEQ multiplex PCR; TCRdb keeps in-frame clones, though not all of them. The repertoire includes 40,000 to 50,000 clones, roughly nine tenths of them detected once, and less than 7% sits in the top ten. The sequence came from a human donor in a cohort sampled during active COVID-19. The sample comprised peripheral blood. The rearrangement uses TRBV5-1 and TRBJ2-1, with a weak D call TRBD1 (6 bases). CDR3 coding DNA: TGCGCCAGCAGCGGACAGAGCTCCTACAATGAGCAGTTCTTC. This sequence encodes CASSGQSSYNEQFF. The entire variable domain, with the rest obtained from reference TRBV5-1 and TRBJ2-1, is as follows: KAGVTQTPRYLIKTRGQQVTLSCSPISGHRSVSWYQQTPGQGLQFLFEYFSETQRNKGNFPGRFSGRQFSNSRSEMNVSTLELGDSALYLCASSGQSSYNEQFFGPGTRLTVL.